Listed below are T cell receptor beta chains from one sample, sequenced in a study of T-cell reconstitution after alpha-beta-depleted transplantation in children. From the PCR reads, TCRdb called clonotypes with MiXCR, one entry per CDR3 protein. The table lists 190,000 or so distinct CDR3 sequences, about 6.8% of them singletons, with approximately 2.9% in the top ten. The source material was PBMCs from the stem cell graft donor, sampled from the stem cell graft. The receptors stem from a human donor who donated a stem cell graft to a child with Wiskott-Aldrich syndrome. Each CDR3 is given with its conserved first and last residue. D genes are given only for firm matches. A clone size is listed for some rows: how often the clone was seen (once, few, many), or a class if it is expanded.

TRBV7-9	many	-	TRBJ1-1	TGTGCCAGCAGCTCCTGGACCGATGGGGAAGCTTTCTTT	CASSSWTDGEAFF
TRBV12-3/TRBV12-4	many	-	TRBJ1-4	TGTGCCAGCAGTACAGGAAATGAAAAACTGTTTTTT	CASSTGNEKLFF
TRBV12-3/TRBV12-4	-	TRBD1	TRBJ2-7	TGTGCCAGCAGTATAACACATACCGGGACAGGGGTCTACGAGCAGTACTTC	CASSITHTGTGVYEQYF
TRBV25-1	-	-	TRBJ1-1	TGTGCCAGCAGTATATGGCAGGGCACTGAAGCTTTCTTT	CASSIWQGTEAFF
TRBV5-1	many	TRBD2	TRBJ2-5	TGCGCCAGCAGCTTGGCTAGCGGGAGTACCAGCCAGTACTTC	CASSLASGSTSQYF
TRBV27	many	TRBD2	TRBJ2-1	TGTGCCAGCACACCTTTAGCGGGAGGCAATGAGCAGTTCTTC	CASTPLAGGNEQFF
TRBV20-1	many	-	TRBJ2-5	TGCAGTGGTAGAAGGGGCGGGATCGGAGAGACCCAGTACTTC	CSGRRGGIGETQYF
TRBV7-2	many	-	TRBJ2-2	TGTGCCAGCAGCTTACAAAGCGGGCTGAACACCGGGGAGCTGTTTTTT	CASSLQSGLNTGELFF
TRBV24-1	many	-	TRBJ2-5	TGTGCCACCAGTGATTTGCAGGCAGATCAAGAGACCCAGTACTTC	CATSDLQADQETQYF
TRBV7-2	many	TRBD2	TRBJ2-1	TGTGCCAGCAGCTTAGTGGGCGGGAGTTCTCGCGAGCAGTTCTTC	CASSLVGGSSREQFF
TRBV20-1	many	-	TRBJ2-1	TGCAGTGCTAGGACGGACTACAATGAGCAGTTCTTC	CSARTDYNEQFF
TRBV29-1	many	TRBD1	TRBJ2-7	TGCAGCGTTAGAGGGACAGGGGGCGATTACGAGCAGTACTTC	CSVRGTGGDYEQYF
TRBV12-3/TRBV12-4	many	-	TRBJ2-7	TGTGCCAGCGCCGGAACGGGTTACGAGCAGTACTTC	CASAGTGYEQYF
TRBV4-1	few	-	TRBJ2-7	TGCGCCAGCAGCCAACAAATATCAGGGGAGGCCTTCGACGAGCAGTACTTC	CASSQQISGEAFDEQYF
TRBV12-3/TRBV12-4	many	-	TRBJ2-3	TGTGCCAGCGGCCATACAGGGCGACTTACAGATACGCAGTATTTT	CASGHTGRLTDTQYF
TRBV7-2	many	TRBD2	TRBJ2-1	TGTGCCAGCAGCTCCGGACTAGCGGGGAAGCAGTTCTTC	CASSSGLAGKQFF
TRBV6-5	many	-	TRBJ2-7	TGTGCCAGCAGTTACTCGAACCCCTCGATCGAAGAGCAGTACTTC	CASSYSNPSIEEQYF
TRBV7-2	many	TRBD2	TRBJ2-1	TGTGCCAGCAGCCGGACTAGCGGGGAACTCTACAATGAGCAGTTCTTC	CASSRTSGELYNEQFF
TRBV29-1	many	TRBD1	TRBJ2-5	TGCAGCGTTGAGATTGTAGGTTCGACAGGGGTGATGTTAGAGACCCAGTACTTC	CSVEIVGSTGVMLETQYF
TRBV7-2	many	TRBD1	TRBJ2-7	TGTGCCAGCAGCAAAACCGGGACAGGAGCCTACGAGCAGTACTTC	CASSKTGTGAYEQYF
TRBV3-1	-	-	TRBJ1-1	TGTGCCAGCAGCCAAGTCTGGATGAACACTGAAGCTTTCTTT	CASSQVWMNTEAFF
TRBV20-1	many	-	TRBJ2-5	TGCAGTGCTACCAAGACAGGACCAAAAGAGACCCAGTACTTC	CSATKTGPKETQYF
TRBV4-2	-	TRBD2	TRBJ2-1	TGTGCCAGCAGCCGGACTAGCGGGGGGCACAATGAGCAGTTCTTC	CASSRTSGGHNEQFF
TRBV11-1	many	-	TRBJ2-7	TGTGCCAGCAGCTTAGAGGGTATGACGACCTACGAGCAGTACTTC	CASSLEGMTTYEQYF
TRBV30	-	-	TRBJ2-3	TGTGCCTGGATGCGCACAGATACGCAGTATTTT	CAWMRTDTQYF
TRBV28	few	-	TRBJ2-7	TGTGCCAGCAGTGGGGCAGGGTTACAATACGAGCAGTACTTC	CASSGAGLQYEQYF
TRBV9	-	-	TRBJ2-7	TGTGCCAGCAGCGTAGGAGACAGGATTTACTACGAGCAGTACTTC	CASSVGDRIYYEQYF
TRBV20-1	many	-	TRBJ2-2	TGCAGTGCTACAGATAGCGGGGAGCTGTTTTTT	CSATDSGELFF
TRBV5-5	many	-	TRBJ2-6	TGTGCCAGCAGCTCACTGGGGGGCTTTGGGGCCAACGTCCTGACTTTC	CASSSLGGFGANVLTF
TRBV6-2/TRBV6-3	many	-	TRBJ2-1	TGTGCCAGCAGTCAACTAGCAGGAACCTACAATGAGCAGTTCTTC	CASSQLAGTYNEQFF
TRBV13	few	-	TRBJ1-1	TGTGCCAGCAGAACCGGGACCCCGGGCACTGAAGCTTTCTTT	CASRTGTPGTEAFF
TRBV12-3/TRBV12-4	many	TRBD1	TRBJ1-1	TGTGCCAGCAGTTGGGACAGCATGAACACTGAAGCTTTCTTT	CASSWDSMNTEAFF
TRBV6-1	many	-	TRBJ1-1	TGTGCCAGCATCAGACAGAACACTGAAGCTTTCTTT	CASIRQNTEAFF